A few counts support the clone carrying this T cell receptor beta chain. Antigen specificity is unknown. CDR3 length equals 19 residues. The germline V gene has CDR1 SGHKS and CDR2 YYEKEE (reference sequence). J lost 3 bases, V lost 6 bases, and 18 bases had no gene match. In TCRdb, the reads were re-called with MiXCR into one record per CDR3 protein. Of approximately 43,000 distinct CDR3 sequences listed, approximately 20% were seen once; the top ten hold less than 20%. The data stem from a study of T cell repertoires in cytomegalovirus infection. Study-level findings and limits: Ex vivo responses were dominated by HLA-C-restricted CMV-specific TCR beta clonotypes.

The clonotype comes from a human donor in good health (CMV status not recorded). Some clones in this sample may be carry-over from other donors' samples. V usage is TRBV5-5 and J usage is TRBJ2-2; TRBD2 matches 9 bases. The specimen sequenced was PBMCs, sequenced either directly or after in vitro stimulation (not recorded which). The CDR3 DNA is TGTGCCAGCACCCTCCGACCCTCCGCGGGGGGGCTTTACACCGGGGAGCTGTTTTTT. It codes for CASTLRPSAGGLYTGELFF.